This entry concerns a single T cell receptor beta chain. The table came from immunoSEQ multiplex PCR; TCRdb's copy has only in-frame clones and leaves some out. The table shows some 92,000 clones, with approximately 89% occurring only once. The data originate from a study of T cell responses to AZD1222 COVID-19 vaccine. V was clipped by 1 base and J by 2 bases, with 9 bases between them. The CDR3 consists of 15 residues. Germline V gene data show CDR1 as SEHNR and CDR2 as FQNEAQ (reference sequence). The TCR sequence derives from an adult in good health. The V and J genes are TRBV7-9 and TRBJ1-3; a possible D gene is TRBD1 (6 bases). This sample comprised peripheral blood, obtained on day 0 of MenACWY control vaccination. CDR3 protein: CASSLGTVTGNTIYF. The CDR3 nucleotides are TGTGCCAGCAGCTTAGGGACAGTTACTGGAAACACCATATATTTT.